This T cell receptor beta chain came from a study of cytomegalovirus exposure and HLA in healthy donors (dated by TCRdb to between 2016 and 2019). About the study as a whole: An earlier analysis of 587 of the donors reported about 300 Gb of sequence data and roughly 120 million unique TCR beta sequences obtained from approximately 180 million T cells. The number of typed donors differed by locus: about 620-630 for A, B, C, DRB1 and DQB1; 522 for DQA1; 600 to 610 for DPA1; and 450 to 480 for DPB1. A later analysis re-examined previously published TCR beta repertoires from around 670 donors and added high-resolution HLA genotyping to investigate patterns of TCR occurrence. An earlier analysis of some 500 of the donors applied high-throughput TCR beta sequencing to assess whether each TCR beta V gene segment acted as functional or pseudogenic. Among around 400 genotyped donors of the cohort, an average of approximately 240,000 unique TCR beta nucleotide sequences were sequenced per donor, roughly 18% of them non-productive. An early release covering roughly 580 HLA-typed donors comprised about 300 gigabases of sequencing data and around 80 million unique TCR sequences. In addition to the first cohort of roughly 700 subjects, a separate validation cohort of 120 different subjects was used. Of the roughly 400 genotyped donors, 81% were placed in the genetic ancestry cluster associated with self-reported Caucasian donors. The study aimed to test whether signatures of past pathogen exposure could be identified by cataloging public T cell receptors. Roughly 5 DR-DQ haplotypes were treated as single units for association and clustering because of strong linkage in the cohort. HLA typing covered class I and class II loci at four-digit resolution. Donor age, sex, ethnicity and CMV serostatus were compiled together with the repertoire data. In the later analysis, no new phenotypic data were used to find candidate immune exposures; instead, reliance was placed on TCR beta sequences and their occurrence across donors. To predict cytomegalovirus infection status, the study combined high-throughput TCR immunosequencing, statistical association of individual TCRs with disease status, and machine learning. The T cell repertoires of 666 subjects were profiled by immunosequencing and related to cytomegalovirus serostatus. A later genetic analysis took genome-wide SNP genotypes for about three fifths of the roughly 670 donors and used that subset as a discovery cohort. All discovery cohort repertoires had been generated using a single sequencing platform. The paper's findings and limits, for the study overall: In both the original and validation cohorts, the classifier was reported to diagnose cytomegalovirus status with high specificity and sensitivity. Because HLA typing was unavailable for some donors at each locus, only the typed subset was used in association tests. In a later analysis, HLA-associated TCR beta chains showed more clonal expansion and lower generation probabilities than non-associated chains that were equally common. In a later genetic analysis, a missense DCLRE1C variant was associated with V-gene and J-gene trimming of TCR beta chains, and the association was replicated in an independent cohort. A cluster of highly shared sequence variants was judged likely to represent a technical artifact of the sequencing pipeline. A further reported finding was that TCR beta sequences accurately predicted the HLA-A and HLA-B alleles for most subjects in the first cohort. A total of about 180 TCR beta chains were listed by the study as associated with cytomegalovirus. Correlated functional status among segregating V segments might reflect linkage disequilibrium, but an unknown experimental factor could not be ruled out. In a later genetic analysis, fewer N-insertions in productive TCRs were reported among donors in an Asian-associated ancestry cluster than the approximately 710-donor mean. A later analysis associated approximately 17,000 TCR beta sequences with specific HLA alleles at a false discovery rate of 0.05. In a later analysis, most CMV-associated TCR beta chains were found to appear HLA-restricted, with HLA associations seemingly driven largely by CMV exposure. The 87-base-pair reads could not distinguish some IMGT-functional V segments, including TRBV6-2 and TRBV6-3, so those segments were excluded. Broadly in line with IMGT annotations, most TCR beta V segments showed up in productive rearrangements about 90% or about 30% of the time in an earlier analysis of 587 of the donors. Most TCR sequences were seen in very few donors, while some public TCRs were found in many individuals. The presence/absence analyses assumed that sequencing depth was roughly uniform across donors, and that assumption may not be true. The cohort was sequenced for TCR beta chains only, and without alpha or paired-chain data the features that could be detected were limited. Because counts were too low, roughly 16 rarely observed V segments, including chromosome 9 orphons, were left out of the earlier analysis of a few hundred of the donors. In a later analysis, several top co-occurrence clusters were reported to appear linked to parvovirus B19, influenza, CMV and Epstein-Barr virus. Assigning TCR associations to individual alleles was difficult when HLA alleles, especially DR and DQ, strongly co-occurred. The authors suggested that the approach could potentially be generalized to other disease states and immunological phenotypes. In vitro tests confirmed that a few of the cytomegalovirus-associated TCR beta chains recognize cytomegalovirus antigens. According to a later analysis, TCR association rates differed among HLA loci, with DRB1 alleles showing the most associated TCRs and HLA-C alleles showing the fewest. Immune exposure information for the cohort was limited to CMV serostatus.

Trimming at the junction amounts to 5 bases on V and 6 bases on J, and the germline ends lie 7 bases apart. The CDR3 holds 12 amino acids from the cysteine to the phenylalanine. The sequence is cut down to CDR3 DNA, 36 bases in frame from base 1. CDR1 and CDR2 were assigned from the germline V gene as SGHTA and FQGNSA. Library method: the immunoSEQ multiplex PCR assay. The multiplex PCR relied on a mix of 60 forward primers for TCR Vbeta segments and 13 reverse primers for TCR Jbeta segments. A multiplex PCR assay on genomic DNA amplified the CDR3 region of rearranged TCR beta genes. Amplified TCR beta libraries were sequenced as 87-base-pair reads on the Illumina HiSeq System. In the paper's pipeline: A later analysis tallied approximately 87 million unique TCR beta chains across the 610 or so repertoires, and some 10 million of those chains were shared by two or more donors. A nearest-neighbor algorithm error-corrected the raw reads and collapsed the reads into unique sequences, merging closely related sequences to remove PCR and sequencing errors. CDR3 sequences were aligned to IMGT reference sequences to assign V, D and J gene segments. For a sequence to be retained, a match of at least six nucleotides was required to both a V gene segment and a J gene segment. Rearrangements were classified as productive when the CDR3 lacked stop codons and remained in frame with V and J, and all other rearrangements were classified as non-productive. CDR3 was defined according to IMGT convention as the region running from the second conserved V-encoded cysteine to the conserved J-encoded phenylalanine. The earlier analysis of 587 of the donors excluded sequences that lacked an unambiguous match to a single V gene segment. An earlier analysis of 587 of the donors called V segments functional above 56.7% productive rearrangements and segregating when the between-donor standard deviation exceeded 5%. A statistical classification framework was built for diagnosing cytomegalovirus status from the catalog of TCR beta chain sequences. In a later analysis, TCR nucleotide sequences were compared against IMGT/GENE-DB human TR gene sequences so that V and J genes could be assigned. In a later analysis, CDR3 sequences and most-parsimonious VDJ recombination scenarios were assigned using the TCRdist pipeline. In a later analysis, each TCR beta chain was defined by its CDR3 amino acid sequence together with its V-gene family, and reads without a unique V-gene family were excluded. In a later analysis, around 650 highly shared, low-generation-probability nucleotide sequences were removed to address suspected cross-contamination and a sequencing artifact. In a later analysis, a clonal expansion index was calculated for each public chain from normalized within-repertoire ranks of inferred template counts. In a later analysis, generation probabilities were computed using a VDJ recombination model fitted to out-of-frame rearrangements, and the results were checked against IGoR. A later analysis scored TCR-TCR, TCR-HLA and TCR-CMV co-occurrence with hypergeometric tests, applying a repertoire-size bias correction to TCR pairs. To estimate false discovery rates, a later analysis permuted the HLA or CMV assignments 20 times. In a later analysis, co-occurring TCRs were grouped using DBSCAN, and TCRdist sequence similarity was added for clustering within HLA-allele-positive subsets. Repertoires with fewer than 30,000 or more than 120,000 public chains were left out of co-occurrence clustering, as were about 5 repertoires with anomalous nucleotide sharing. What TCRdb holds here is the immuneACCESS table cut down to in-frame rearrangements. Part of the clones is not present; checked against another copy, under half of the missing clones reflect an unresolved V gene, and the others are unexplained. D and trimming come from the DNA, and the V and J calls and clone size come from that table. The sample records tens of thousands of clones, about 79% of which are singletons. The leading ten clones occupy around 7% of the sample.

On this clone: Its cognate antigen has yet to be identified. Base qualities are missing; no much larger clone stands one base away.

The cohort comprised around 690 healthy bone marrow donors. All cohort members were sampled while nominally healthy, although unrecorded immune exposures were likely present. The donor tested CMV seronegative and was one of the 352 seronegative cohort members. Every donor gave a peripheral blood sample, and the peripheral blood mononuclear cells from that sample were used for TCR beta sequencing. The Qiagen DNeasy Blood Extraction Kit was used to extract genomic DNA from the blood cell samples. The receptor comes from a middle-aged woman in good health and CMV-seronegative. Here the chain combines TRBV7-2 and TRBJ1-4, with the D gene not confidently named. Material: PBMCs. Here is the DNA: TGTGCCAGCAGCCCCTCGGATGAAAAACTGTTTTTT. This codes for CASSPSDEKLFF.